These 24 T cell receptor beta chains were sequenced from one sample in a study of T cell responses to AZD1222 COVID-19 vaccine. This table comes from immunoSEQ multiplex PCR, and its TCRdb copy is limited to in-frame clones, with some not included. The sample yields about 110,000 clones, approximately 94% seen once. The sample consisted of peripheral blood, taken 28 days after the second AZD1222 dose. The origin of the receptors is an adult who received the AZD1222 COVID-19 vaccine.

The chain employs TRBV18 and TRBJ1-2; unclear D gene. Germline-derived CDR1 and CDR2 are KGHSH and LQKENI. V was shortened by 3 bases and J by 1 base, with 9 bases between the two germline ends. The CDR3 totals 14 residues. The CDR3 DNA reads TGTGCCAGCTCACCCCTCGCAGATAACTATGGCTACACCTTC. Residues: CASSPLADNYGYTF.

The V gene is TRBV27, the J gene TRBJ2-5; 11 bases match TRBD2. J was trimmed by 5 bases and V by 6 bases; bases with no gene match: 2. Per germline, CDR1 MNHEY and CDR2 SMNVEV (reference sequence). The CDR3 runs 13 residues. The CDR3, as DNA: TGTGCCAGCAGACTAGCGGGAGTGGAGACCCAGTACTTC. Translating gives CASRLAGVETQYF.

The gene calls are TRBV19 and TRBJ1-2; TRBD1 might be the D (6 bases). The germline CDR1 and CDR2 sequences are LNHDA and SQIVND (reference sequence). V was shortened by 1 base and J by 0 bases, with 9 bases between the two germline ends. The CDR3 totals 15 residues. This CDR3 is CASSIVGTPNYGYTF. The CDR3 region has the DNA TGTGCCAGTAGTATAGTGGGGACACCTAACTATGGCTACACCTTC.

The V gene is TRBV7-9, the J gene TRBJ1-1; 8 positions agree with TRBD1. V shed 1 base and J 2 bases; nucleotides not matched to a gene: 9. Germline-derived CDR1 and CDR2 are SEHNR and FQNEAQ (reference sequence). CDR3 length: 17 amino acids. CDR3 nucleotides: TGTGCCAGCAGCTTAGTTCCAGGGGGCCCCGATAACACTGAAGCTTTCTTT. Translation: CASSLVPGGPDNTEAFF.

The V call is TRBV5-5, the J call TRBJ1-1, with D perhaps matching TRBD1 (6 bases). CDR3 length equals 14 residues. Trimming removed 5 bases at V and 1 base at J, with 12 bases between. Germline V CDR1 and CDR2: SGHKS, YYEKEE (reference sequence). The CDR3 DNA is TGTGCCAGCAGTACCGCACAGGGGAACACTGAAGCTTTCTTT. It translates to CASSTAQGNTEAFF.

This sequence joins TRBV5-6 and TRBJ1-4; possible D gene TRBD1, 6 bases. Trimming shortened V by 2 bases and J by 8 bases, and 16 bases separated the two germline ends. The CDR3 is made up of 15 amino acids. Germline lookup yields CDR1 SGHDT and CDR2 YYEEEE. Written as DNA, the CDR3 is TGTGCCAGCAGCTTACGACAGGCAGGTGGAGAAAAACTGTTTTTT. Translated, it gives CASSLRQAGGEKLFF.

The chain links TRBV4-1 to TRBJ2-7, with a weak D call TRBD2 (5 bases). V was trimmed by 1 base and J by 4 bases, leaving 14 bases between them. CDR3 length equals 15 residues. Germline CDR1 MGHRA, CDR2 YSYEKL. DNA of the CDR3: TGCGCCAGCAGCCAAGGGCCCGGGAAGATTTACGAGCAGTACTTC. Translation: CASSQGPGKIYEQYF.

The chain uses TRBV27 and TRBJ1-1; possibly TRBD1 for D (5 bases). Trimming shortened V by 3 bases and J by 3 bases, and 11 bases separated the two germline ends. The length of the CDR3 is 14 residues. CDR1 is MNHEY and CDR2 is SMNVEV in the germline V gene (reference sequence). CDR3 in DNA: TGTGCCAGCAGTTTCCAGGCGGGGGACACTGAAGCTTTCTTT. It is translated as CASSFQAGDTEAFF.

The CDR3 is CASSVSRDRGSPLHF. CDR3 nucleotide sequence: TGTGCCAGCAGCGTATCCCGGGACAGGGGATCACCCCTCCACTTT. The V call is TRBV9, the J call TRBJ1-6; 10 nucleotides align to TRBD1. Unmatched junction bases numbered 5, after V lost 1 base and J lost 10 bases. This CDR3 has 15 residues. Germline CDR1 reads SGDLS; CDR2 reads YYNGEE. Variable domain in full (rest from reference TRBV9 and TRBJ1-6): DSGVTQTPKHLITATGQRVTLRCSPRSGDLSVYWYQQSLDQGLQFLIQYYNGEERAKGNILERFSAQQFPDLHSELNLSSLELGDSALYFCASSVSRDRGSPLHFGNGTRLTVT.

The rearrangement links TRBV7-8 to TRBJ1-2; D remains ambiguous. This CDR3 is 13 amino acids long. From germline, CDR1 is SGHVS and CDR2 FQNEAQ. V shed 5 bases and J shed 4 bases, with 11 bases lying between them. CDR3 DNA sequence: TGTGCCAGCAGCCCCTCGGGTGTCTATGGCTACACCTTC. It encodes CASSPSGVYGYTF.

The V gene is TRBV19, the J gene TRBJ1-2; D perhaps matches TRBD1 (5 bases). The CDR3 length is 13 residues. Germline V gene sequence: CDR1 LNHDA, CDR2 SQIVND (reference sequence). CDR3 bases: TGTGCAACAGGCCAGGTAAACGCCTATGGCTACACCTTC. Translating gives CATGQVNAYGYTF.

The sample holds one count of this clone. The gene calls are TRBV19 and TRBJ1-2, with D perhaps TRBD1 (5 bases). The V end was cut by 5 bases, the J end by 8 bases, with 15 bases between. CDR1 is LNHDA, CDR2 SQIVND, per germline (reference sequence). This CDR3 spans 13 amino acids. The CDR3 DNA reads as TGTGCCAGTAGTCCGGTAGGGGTGTTCGGCTACACCTTC. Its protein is CASSPVGVFGYTF. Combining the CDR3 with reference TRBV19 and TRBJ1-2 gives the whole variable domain DGGITQSPKYLFRKEGQNVTLSCEQNLNHDAMYWYRQDPGQGLRLIYYSQIVNDFQKGDIAEGYSVSREKKESFPLTVTSAQKNPTAFYLCASSPVGVFGYTFGSGTRLTVV.

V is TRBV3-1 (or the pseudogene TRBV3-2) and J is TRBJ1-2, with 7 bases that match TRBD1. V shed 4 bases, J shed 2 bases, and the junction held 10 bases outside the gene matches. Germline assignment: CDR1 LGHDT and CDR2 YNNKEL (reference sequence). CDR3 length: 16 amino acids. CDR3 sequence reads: CASSPYPEGGNYGYTF. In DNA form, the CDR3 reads TGTGCCAGCAGCCCTTACCCCGAAGGGGGCAACTATGGCTACACCTTC.

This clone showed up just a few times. The CDR3 here is CASSSERGHEQFF. The DNA of the CDR3 is TGCGCCAGCAGCTCTGAGCGGGGGCATGAGCAGTTCTTC. The chain has TRBV5-1 and TRBJ2-1; TRBD2 matches 8 bases. CDR3 length: 13 residues. Germline V gene lookup returns CDR1 SGHRS and CDR2 YFSETQ. V shed 3 bases, J shed 8 bases, and the junction held 4 bases outside the gene matches.

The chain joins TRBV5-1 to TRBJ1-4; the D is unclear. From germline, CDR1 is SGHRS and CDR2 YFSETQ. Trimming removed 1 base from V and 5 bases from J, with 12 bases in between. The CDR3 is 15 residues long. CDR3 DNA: TGCGCCAGCAGCTTGCAACGGGCCCCAAATGAAAAACTGTTTTTT. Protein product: CASSLQRAPNEKLFF.

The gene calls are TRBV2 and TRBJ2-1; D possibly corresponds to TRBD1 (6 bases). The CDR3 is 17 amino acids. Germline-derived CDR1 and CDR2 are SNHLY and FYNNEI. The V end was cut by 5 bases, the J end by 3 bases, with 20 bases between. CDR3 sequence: CASSTGQPLGLYNEQFF. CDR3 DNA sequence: TGTGCCAGCAGTACCGGACAGCCCCTGGGGCTCTACAATGAGCAGTTCTTC.

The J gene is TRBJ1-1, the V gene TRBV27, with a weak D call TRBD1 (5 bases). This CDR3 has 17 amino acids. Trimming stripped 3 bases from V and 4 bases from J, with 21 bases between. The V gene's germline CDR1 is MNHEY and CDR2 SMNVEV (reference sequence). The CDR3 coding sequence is TGTGCCAGCAGTTTCCTCCTCGGGGGGATTGTTAGCACTGAAGCTTTCTTT. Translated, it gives CASSFLLGGIVSTEAFF.

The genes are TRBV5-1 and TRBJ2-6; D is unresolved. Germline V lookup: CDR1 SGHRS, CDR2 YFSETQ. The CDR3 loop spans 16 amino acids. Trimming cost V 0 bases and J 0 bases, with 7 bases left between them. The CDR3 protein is CASSLAPNSGANVLTF. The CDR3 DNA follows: TGCGCCAGCAGCTTGGCCCCCAACTCTGGGGCCAACGTCCTGACTTTC.

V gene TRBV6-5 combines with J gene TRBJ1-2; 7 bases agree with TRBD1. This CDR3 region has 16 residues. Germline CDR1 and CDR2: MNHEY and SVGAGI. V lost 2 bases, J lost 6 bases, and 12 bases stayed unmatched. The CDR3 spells CASSYRNSRQGHGYTF. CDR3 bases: TGTGCCAGCAGTTACCGAAATTCCAGACAGGGCCATGGCTACACCTTC.

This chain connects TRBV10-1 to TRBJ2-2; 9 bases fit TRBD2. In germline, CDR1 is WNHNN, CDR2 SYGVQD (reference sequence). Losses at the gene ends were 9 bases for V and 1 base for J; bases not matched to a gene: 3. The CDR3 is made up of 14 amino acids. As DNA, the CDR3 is TGCGCCAGTAATAGCGGGAGGAACACCGGGGAGCTGTTTTTT. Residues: CASNSGRNTGELFF.

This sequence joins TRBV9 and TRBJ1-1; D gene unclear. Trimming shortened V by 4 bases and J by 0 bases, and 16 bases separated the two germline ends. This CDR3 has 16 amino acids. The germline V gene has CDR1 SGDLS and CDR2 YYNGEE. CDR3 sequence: CASSPRRGTMNTEAFF. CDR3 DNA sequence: TGTGCCAGCAGCCCCCGACGGGGAACCATGAACACTGAAGCTTTCTTT.

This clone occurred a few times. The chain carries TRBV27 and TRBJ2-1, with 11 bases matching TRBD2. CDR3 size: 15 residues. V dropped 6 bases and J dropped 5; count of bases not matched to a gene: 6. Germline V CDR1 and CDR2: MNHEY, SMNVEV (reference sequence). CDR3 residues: CASRGLAGGDNEQFF. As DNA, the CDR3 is TGTGCCAGCAGGGGATTAGCGGGAGGGGACAATGAGCAGTTCTTC.

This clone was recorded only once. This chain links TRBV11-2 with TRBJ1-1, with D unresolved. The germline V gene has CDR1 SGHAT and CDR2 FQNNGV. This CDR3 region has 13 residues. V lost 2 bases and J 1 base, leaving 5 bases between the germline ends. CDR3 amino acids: CASSLRENTEAFF. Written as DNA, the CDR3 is TGTGCCAGCAGCTTACGGGAGAACACTGAAGCTTTCTTT.

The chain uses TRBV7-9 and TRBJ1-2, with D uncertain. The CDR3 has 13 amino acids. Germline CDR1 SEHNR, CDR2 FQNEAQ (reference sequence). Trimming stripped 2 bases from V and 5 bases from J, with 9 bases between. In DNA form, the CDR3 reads TGTGCCAGCAGCTTATCAAATTTTTATGGCTACACCTTC. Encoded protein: CASSLSNFYGYTF.